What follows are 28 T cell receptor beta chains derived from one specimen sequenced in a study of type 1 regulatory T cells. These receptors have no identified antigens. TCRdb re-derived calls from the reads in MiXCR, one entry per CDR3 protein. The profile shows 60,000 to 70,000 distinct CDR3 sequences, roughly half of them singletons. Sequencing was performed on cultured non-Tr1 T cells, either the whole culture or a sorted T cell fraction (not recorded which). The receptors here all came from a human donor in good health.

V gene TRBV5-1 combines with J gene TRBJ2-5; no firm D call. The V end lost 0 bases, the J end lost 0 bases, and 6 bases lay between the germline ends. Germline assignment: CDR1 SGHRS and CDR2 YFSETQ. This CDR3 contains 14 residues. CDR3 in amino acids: CASSLERNQETQYF. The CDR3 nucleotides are TGCGCCAGCAGCTTGGAACGGAACCAAGAGACCCAGTACTTC.

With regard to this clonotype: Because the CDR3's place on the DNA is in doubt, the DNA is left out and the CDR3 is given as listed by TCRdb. The CDR3 is CASSLAGRSSRTPGSCFF. The V and J genes are TRBV12-3 or TRBV12-4 and TRBJ2-2; the table's D gene call, TRBD1, was not cross checked with the DNA. Termini included, the CDR3 measures 18 amino acids.

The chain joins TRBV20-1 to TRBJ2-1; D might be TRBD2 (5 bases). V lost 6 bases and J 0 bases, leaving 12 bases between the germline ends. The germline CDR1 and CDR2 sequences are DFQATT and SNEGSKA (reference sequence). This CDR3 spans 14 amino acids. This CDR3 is CSAPLAGSYNEQFF. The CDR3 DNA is TGCAGTGCCCCCCTGGCGGGCTCCTACAATGAGCAGTTCTTC.

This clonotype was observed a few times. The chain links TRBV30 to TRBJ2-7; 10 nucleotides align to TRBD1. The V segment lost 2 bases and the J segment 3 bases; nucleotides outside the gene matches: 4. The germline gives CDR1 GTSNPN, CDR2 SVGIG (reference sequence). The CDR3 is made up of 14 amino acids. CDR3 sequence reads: CAWSPRDRGYEQYF. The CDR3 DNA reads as TGTGCCTGGAGTCCCCGGGACAGGGGCTACGAGCAGTACTTC. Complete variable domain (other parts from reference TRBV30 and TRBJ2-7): SQTIHQWPATLVQPVGSPLSLECTVEGTSNPNLYWYRQAAGRGLQLLFYSVGIGQISSEVPQNLSASRPQDRQFILSSKKLLLSDSGFYLCAWSPRDRGYEQYFGPGTRLTVT.

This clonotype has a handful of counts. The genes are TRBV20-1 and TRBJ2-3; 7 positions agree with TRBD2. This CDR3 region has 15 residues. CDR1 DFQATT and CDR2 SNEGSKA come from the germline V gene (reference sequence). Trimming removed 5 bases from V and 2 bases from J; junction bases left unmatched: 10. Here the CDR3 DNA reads TGCAGTGCTGGTCTGTCGGGGGGACTCACAGATACGCAGTATTTT. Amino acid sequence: CSAGLSGGLTDTQYF.

The DNA for the CDR3 is TGTGCCATCACCCCAGGGGAGACTAGCGGGGTAGGTGAGCAGTTCTTC. Residues: CAITPGETSGVGEQFF. The V call is TRBV10-3, the J call TRBJ2-1, with 11 nucleotides matching TRBD2. CDR1 is ENHRY, CDR2 SYGVKD, per germline. The trim removed 7 bases at V and 9 bases at J, leaving 14 bases unmatched. This CDR3 has 16 residues.

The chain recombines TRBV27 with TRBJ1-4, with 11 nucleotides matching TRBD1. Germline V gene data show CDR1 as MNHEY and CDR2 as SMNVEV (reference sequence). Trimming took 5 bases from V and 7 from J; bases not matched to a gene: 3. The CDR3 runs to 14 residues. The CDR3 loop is CASSGTGGSEKLFF. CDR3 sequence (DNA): TGTGCCAGCAGTGGGACAGGGGGGAGTGAAAAACTGTTTTTT.

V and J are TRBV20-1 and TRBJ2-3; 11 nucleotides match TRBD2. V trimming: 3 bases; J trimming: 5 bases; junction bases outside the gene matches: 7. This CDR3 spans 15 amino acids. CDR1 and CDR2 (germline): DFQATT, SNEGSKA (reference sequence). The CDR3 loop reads CSASLAGGRGDTQYF. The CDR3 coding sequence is TGCAGTGCTAGTCTAGCGGGGGGCCGTGGAGATACGCAGTATTTT.

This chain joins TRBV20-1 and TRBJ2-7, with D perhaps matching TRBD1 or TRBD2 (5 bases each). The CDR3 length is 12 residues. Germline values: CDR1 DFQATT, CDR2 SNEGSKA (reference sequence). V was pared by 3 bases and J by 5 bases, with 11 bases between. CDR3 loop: CSASAGAHEQYF. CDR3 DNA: TGCAGTGCTAGTGCCGGGGCCCACGAGCAGTACTTC.

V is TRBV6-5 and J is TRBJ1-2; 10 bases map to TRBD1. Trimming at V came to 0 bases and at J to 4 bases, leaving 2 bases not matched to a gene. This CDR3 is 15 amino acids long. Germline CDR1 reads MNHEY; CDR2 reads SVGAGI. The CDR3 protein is CASSYSGQGLYGYTF. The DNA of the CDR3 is TGTGCCAGCAGTTACTCGGGACAGGGGCTCTATGGCTACACCTTC.

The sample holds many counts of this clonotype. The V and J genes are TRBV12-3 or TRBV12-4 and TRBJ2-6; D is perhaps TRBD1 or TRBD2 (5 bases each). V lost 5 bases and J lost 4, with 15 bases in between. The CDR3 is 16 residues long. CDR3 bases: TGTGCCAGCAGTCCCCCTCCGGGGCGCGGGGCCAACGTCCTGACTTTC. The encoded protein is CASSPPPGRGANVLTF.

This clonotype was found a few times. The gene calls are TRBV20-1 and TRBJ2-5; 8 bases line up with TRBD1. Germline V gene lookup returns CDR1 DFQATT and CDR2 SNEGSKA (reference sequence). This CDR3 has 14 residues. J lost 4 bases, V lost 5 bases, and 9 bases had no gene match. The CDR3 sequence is CSAPSSGGGETQYF. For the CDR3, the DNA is TGCAGTGCTCCTTCCTCAGGGGGCGGAGAGACCCAGTACTTC.

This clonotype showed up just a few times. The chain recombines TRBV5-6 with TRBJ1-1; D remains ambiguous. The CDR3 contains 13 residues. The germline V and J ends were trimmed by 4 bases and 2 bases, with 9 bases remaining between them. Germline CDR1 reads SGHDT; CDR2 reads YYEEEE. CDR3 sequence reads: CASSLDFNTEAFF. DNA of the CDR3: TGTGCCAGCAGCCTTGACTTCAACACTGAAGCTTTCTTT.

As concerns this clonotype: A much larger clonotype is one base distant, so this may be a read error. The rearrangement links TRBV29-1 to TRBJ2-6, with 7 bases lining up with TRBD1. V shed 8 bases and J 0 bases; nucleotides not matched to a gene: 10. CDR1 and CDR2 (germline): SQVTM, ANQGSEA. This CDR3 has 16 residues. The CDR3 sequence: CSIQGSGSSGANVLTF. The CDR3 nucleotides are TGCAGCATACAGGGGTCAGGATCCTCTGGGGCCAACGTCCTGACTTTC.

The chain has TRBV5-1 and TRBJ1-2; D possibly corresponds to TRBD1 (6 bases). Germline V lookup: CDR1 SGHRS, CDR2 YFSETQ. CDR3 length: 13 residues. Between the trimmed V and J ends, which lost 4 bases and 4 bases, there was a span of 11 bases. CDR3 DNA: TGCGCCAGCAGCGTGGACAGACCCTATGGCTACACCTTC. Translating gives CASSVDRPYGYTF.

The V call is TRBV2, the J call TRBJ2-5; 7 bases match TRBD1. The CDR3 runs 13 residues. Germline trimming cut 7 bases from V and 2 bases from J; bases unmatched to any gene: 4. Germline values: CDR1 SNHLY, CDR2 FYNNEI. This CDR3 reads CASTRDSQETQYF. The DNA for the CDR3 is TGTGCCAGCACTCGGGACAGTCAAGAGACCCAGTACTTC.

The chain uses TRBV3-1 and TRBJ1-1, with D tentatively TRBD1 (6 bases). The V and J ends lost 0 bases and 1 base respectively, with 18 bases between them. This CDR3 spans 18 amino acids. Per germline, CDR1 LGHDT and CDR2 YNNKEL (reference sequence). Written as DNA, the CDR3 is TGTGCCAGCAGCCAAGAGGTCTGGACAGCTGCACAGAACACTGAAGCTTTCTTT. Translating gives CASSQEVWTAAQNTEAFF.

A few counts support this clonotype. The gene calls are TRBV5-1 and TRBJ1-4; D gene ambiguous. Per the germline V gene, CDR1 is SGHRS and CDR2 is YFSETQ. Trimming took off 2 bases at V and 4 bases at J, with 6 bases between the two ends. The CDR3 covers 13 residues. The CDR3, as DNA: TGCGCCAGCAGCTTCGGCATTAATGAAAAACTGTTTTTT. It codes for CASSFGINEKLFF. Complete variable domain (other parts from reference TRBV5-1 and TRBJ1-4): KAGVTQTPRYLIKTRGQQVTLSCSPISGHRSVSWYQQTPGQGLQFLFEYFSETQRNKGNFPGRFSGRQFSNSRSEMNVSTLELGDSALYLCASSFGINEKLFFGSGTQLSVL.

CDR3 DNA sequence: TGTGCCAGCAGCGGGACAAGGACTGAAGCTTTCTTT. As protein: CASSGTRTEAFF. The rearrangement uses TRBV2 and TRBJ1-1, with D tentatively TRBD1 (6 bases). CDR3 length: 12 residues. Germline values: CDR1 SNHLY, CDR2 FYNNEI. V was trimmed by 6 bases and J by 5 bases, leaving 10 bases between them.

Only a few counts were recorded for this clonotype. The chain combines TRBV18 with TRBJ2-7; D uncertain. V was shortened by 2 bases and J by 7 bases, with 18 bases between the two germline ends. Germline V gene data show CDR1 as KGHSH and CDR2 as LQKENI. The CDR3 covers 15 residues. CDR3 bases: TGTGCCAGCTCACCAATTTCTGGACCTGTTGTTGAGCAGTACTTC. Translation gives CASSPISGPVVEQYF.

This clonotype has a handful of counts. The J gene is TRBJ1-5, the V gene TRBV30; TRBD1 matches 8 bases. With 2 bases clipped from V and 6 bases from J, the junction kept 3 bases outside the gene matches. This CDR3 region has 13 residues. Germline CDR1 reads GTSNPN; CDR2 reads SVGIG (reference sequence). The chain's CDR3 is CAWSKQGGQPQHF. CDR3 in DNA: TGTGCCTGGAGTAAACAGGGGGGTCAGCCCCAGCATTTT.

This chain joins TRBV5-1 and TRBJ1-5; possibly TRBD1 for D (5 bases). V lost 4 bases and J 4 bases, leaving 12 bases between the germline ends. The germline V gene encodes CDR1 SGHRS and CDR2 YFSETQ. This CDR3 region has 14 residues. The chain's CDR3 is CASSPDSPNQPQHF. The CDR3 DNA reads TGCGCCAGCAGCCCAGACAGCCCTAATCAGCCCCAGCATTTT.

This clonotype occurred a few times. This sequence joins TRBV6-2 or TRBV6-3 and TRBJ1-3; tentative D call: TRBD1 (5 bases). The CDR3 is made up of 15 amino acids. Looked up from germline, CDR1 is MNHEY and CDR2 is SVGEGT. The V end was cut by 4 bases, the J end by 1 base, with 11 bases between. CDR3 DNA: TGTGCCAGCAGTTCGGGACGGCTATCTGGAAACACCATATATTTT. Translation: CASSSGRLSGNTIYF.

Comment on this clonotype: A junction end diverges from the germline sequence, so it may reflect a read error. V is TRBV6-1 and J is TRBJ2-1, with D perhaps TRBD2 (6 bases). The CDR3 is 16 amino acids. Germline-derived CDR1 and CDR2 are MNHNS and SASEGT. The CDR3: CAGSPSGSSSYNEQFF. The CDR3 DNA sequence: TGTGCCGGCAGCCCCAGCGGGTCGAGCTCCTACAATGAGCAGTTCTTC.

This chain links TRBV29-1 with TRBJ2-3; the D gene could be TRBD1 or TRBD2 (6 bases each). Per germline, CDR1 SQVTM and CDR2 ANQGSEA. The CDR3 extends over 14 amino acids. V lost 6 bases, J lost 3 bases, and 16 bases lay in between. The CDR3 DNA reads TGCAGCGTGGAGGGGGGAAGAGGGACAGATACGCAGTATTTT. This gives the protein CSVEGGRGTDTQYF.

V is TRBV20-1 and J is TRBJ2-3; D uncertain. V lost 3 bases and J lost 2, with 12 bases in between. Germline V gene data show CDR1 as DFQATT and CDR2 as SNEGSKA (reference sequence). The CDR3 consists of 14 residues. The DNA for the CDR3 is TGCAGTGCTAGGAGCCCTTATTCCACAGATACGCAGTATTTT. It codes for CSARSPYSTDTQYF.

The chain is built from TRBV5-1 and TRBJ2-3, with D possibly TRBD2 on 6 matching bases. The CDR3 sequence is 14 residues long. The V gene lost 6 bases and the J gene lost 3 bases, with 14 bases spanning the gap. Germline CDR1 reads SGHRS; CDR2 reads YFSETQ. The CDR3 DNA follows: TGCGCCAGCACCTCGTGGGGGAGGACAGATACGCAGTATTTT. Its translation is CASTSWGRTDTQYF.

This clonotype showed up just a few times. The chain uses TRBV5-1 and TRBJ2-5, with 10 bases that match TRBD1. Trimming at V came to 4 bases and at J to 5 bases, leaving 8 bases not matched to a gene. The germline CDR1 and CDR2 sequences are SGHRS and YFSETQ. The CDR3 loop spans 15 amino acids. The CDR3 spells CASSLTGGSEETQYF. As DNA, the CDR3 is TGCGCCAGCAGCCTGACAGGGGGCTCGGAGGAGACCCAGTACTTC.